Detailed here is one T cell receptor (beta chain). Its antigen target is currently unknown. No per-base quality is available; no much larger clone lies one base away. The method behind the library was the immunoSEQ multiplex PCR assay. For the multiplex PCR, a mixture combining 60 forward primers for TCR Vbeta segments and 13 reverse primers for TCR Jbeta segments was used. The CDR3 region of rearranged TCR beta genes was amplified from genomic DNA by a multiplex PCR assay. Amplified TCR beta libraries were sequenced as 87-base-pair reads on the Illumina HiSeq System. On the study's bioinformatics: A later analysis tallied around 82 million unique TCR beta chains across the 660 or so repertoires, and around 9.9 million of those chains were shared by two or more donors. Raw reads were error-corrected and collapsed into unique sequences by a nearest-neighbor algorithm in which closely related sequences were merged to remove PCR and sequencing errors. To assign V, D and J gene segments, CDR3 sequences were aligned to IMGT reference sequences. For a sequence to be retained, a match of at least six nucleotides to both a V gene segment and a J gene segment was required. Rearrangements were classified as productive when the CDR3 lacked stop codons and remained in frame with V and J, and all other rearrangements were classified as non-productive. CDR3 was defined by IMGT convention, running from the second conserved V-encoded cysteine to the conserved J-encoded phenylalanine. Sequences without an unambiguous match to a single V gene segment were excluded from the earlier analysis of approximately 600 of the donors. An earlier analysis of 500 to 600 of the donors classified V segments as functional when productive rearrangements were above 56.7% and as segregating when the standard deviation between donors was above 5%. A statistical classification framework was built to diagnose cytomegalovirus status from the catalog of TCR beta chain sequences. In a later analysis, TCR nucleotide sequences were compared against IMGT/GENE-DB human TR gene sequences so that V and J genes could be assigned. A later analysis assigned CDR3 sequences and most-parsimonious VDJ recombination scenarios with the TCRdist pipeline. In a later analysis, each TCR beta chain was defined by its CDR3 amino acid sequence together with its V-gene family, and reads lacking a unique V-gene family were excluded. A later analysis removed 500 to 650 highly shared, low-generation-probability nucleotide sequences to deal with suspected cross-contamination and a sequencing artifact. In a later analysis, a clonal expansion index was calculated for each public chain from normalized within-repertoire ranks of inferred template counts. In a later analysis, generation probabilities were computed using a VDJ recombination model fitted to out-of-frame rearrangements, and the results were checked against IGoR. In a later analysis, TCR-TCR, TCR-HLA and TCR-CMV co-occurrence was scored with hypergeometric tests, and a repertoire-size bias correction was applied to TCR pairs. False discovery rates were estimated in a later analysis by permuting HLA or CMV assignments 20 times. In a later analysis, co-occurring TCRs were grouped with DBSCAN, and TCRdist sequence similarity was added when clustering was performed within HLA-allele-positive subsets. Co-occurrence clustering excluded repertoires with fewer than 30,000 or more than 120,000 public chains, plus five with anomalous nucleotide sharing. The immuneACCESS repertoire file appears here via TCRdb, limited to in-frame rearrangements. These files lack a portion of the clones; in checked studies, under half of the deficit traces to unresolved V genes, and the cause of the others is not known. D and trimming were read from the DNA, whereas the V and J calls and clone size are those reported in that table. Present in this sample are about 170,000 clones, over 75% of which were seen just once. The top ten hold 1% of the sample.

The CDR3 covers 15 residues, taking in both the cysteine and the phenylalanine. Just the 45-base CDR3 DNA is kept, in frame starting at base 1. Cut back by 5 bases and 5 bases, the V and J ends lie 16 bases apart. The germline V gene gives CDR1 as KGHSH and CDR2 as LQKENI. In total, roughly 670 healthy bone marrow donors made up the cohort. All cohort members were sampled while nominally healthy, although unrecorded immune exposures were likely present. The donor tested CMV seropositive, placing the donor among the approximately 290 seropositive members of the cohort. A peripheral blood sample was provided by each donor, and peripheral blood mononuclear cells were used for TCR beta sequencing. The Qiagen DNeasy Blood Extraction Kit was used to extract genomic DNA from the blood cell samples. This specimen comes from a study of cytomegalovirus exposure and HLA in healthy donors (dated by TCRdb to 2017 to 2019). Study-level background: In an earlier analysis of 450 to 750 of the donors, 250 to 350 Gb of sequence data and some 120 million unique TCR beta sequences from roughly 200 million T cells were reported. The study used immunosequencing to profile the T cell repertoires of several hundred subjects and linked those repertoires to cytomegalovirus serostatus. High-throughput TCR immunosequencing, statistical association of individual TCRs with disease status, and machine learning were combined to predict cytomegalovirus infection status. In an earlier analysis of several hundred of the donors, high-throughput TCR beta sequencing was used to judge whether each TCR beta V gene segment behaved as functional or pseudogenic. In addition to the first cohort of 500 to 850 subjects, a separate validation cohort of 120 different subjects was used. About 5 DR-DQ haplotypes were handled as single units for association and clustering, since linkage in the cohort was strong. Donor age, sex, ethnicity and CMV serostatus were compiled alongside the repertoire data. An early release that covered 640 HLA-typed donors contained around 300 gigabases of sequencing data and 70 million to 100 million unique TCR sequences. All discovery cohort repertoires had been generated using a single sequencing platform. The study aimed to test whether cataloging public T cell receptors could reveal signatures of past pathogen exposure. On average, roughly 240,000 unique TCR beta nucleotide sequences were sequenced per donor among several hundred genotyped donors of the cohort, with 15% to 20% of those sequences being non-productive. A later analysis re-analyzed previously published TCR beta repertoires from 500 to 700 donors and added high-resolution HLA genotyping to study TCR occurrence patterns. A later genetic analysis used genome-wide SNP genotypes for about three fifths of the roughly 700 donors, treating that subset as a discovery cohort. The number of donors typed differed by locus, with roughly 620-640 for A, B, C, DRB1 and DQB1, roughly 520 for DQA1, nearly 610 for DPA1, and approximately 470 for DPB1. The later analysis used no new phenotypic data to find candidate immune exposures, relying instead on TCR beta sequences and their occurrence across donors. Both class I and class II loci were covered by HLA typing, at four-digit resolution. The genetic ancestry cluster associated with self-reported Caucasian donors included roughly 84% of the roughly 390 genotyped donors. Overall study outcomes, separate from this receptor: In an earlier analysis of approximately 600 of the donors, most TCR beta V segments were observed in productive rearrangements about 87% or about 30% of the time, broadly matching IMGT annotations. A later genetic analysis reported fewer N-insertions in productive TCRs among donors in an Asian-associated ancestry cluster than the roughly 700-donor mean. A further reported finding was that TCR beta sequences accurately predicted the HLA-A and HLA-B alleles for most subjects in the first cohort. In both the original and validation cohorts, the classifier was reported to diagnose cytomegalovirus status with high specificity and sensitivity. In vitro tests confirmed that a few of the cytomegalovirus-associated TCR beta chains recognize cytomegalovirus antigens. CMV serostatus was the only immune exposure information available for the cohort. A total of 164 TCR beta chains were listed by the study as associated with cytomegalovirus. Because the 87-base-pair reads could not distinguish some IMGT-functional V segments, including TRBV6-2 and TRBV6-3, those segments were excluded. It was suggested by the authors that the approach could potentially be generalized to other disease states and immunological phenotypes. According to a later analysis, parvovirus B19, influenza, CMV and Epstein-Barr virus appeared linked to several top co-occurrence clusters. Specific HLA alleles were associated with around 18,000 TCR beta sequences at a false discovery rate of 0.05 in a later analysis. The presence/absence analyses assumed that sequencing depth was roughly uniform across donors, and that assumption may not be true. When HLA alleles, especially DR and DQ, strongly co-occurred, TCR associations were difficult to assign to individual alleles. A later analysis found that TCR association rates varied across HLA loci, with DRB1 alleles showing the most associated TCRs and HLA-C alleles the fewest. Linkage disequilibrium might explain the correlated functional status among segregating V segments, but an unknown experimental factor could not be excluded. According to a later analysis, most CMV-associated TCR beta chains appeared to be HLA-restricted, and the HLA associations seemed to be driven largely by CMV exposure. A group of highly shared sequence variants was considered likely to be a technical artifact of the sequencing pipeline. Because HLA typing was unavailable for some donors at each locus, only the typed subset was used in association tests. Because counts were too low, some 17 rarely observed V segments, including chromosome 9 orphons, were excluded from the earlier analysis of several hundred of the donors. Across donors, most TCR sequences were observed very rarely, whereas some public TCRs were present in many individuals. V-gene and J-gene trimming of TCR beta chains was associated with a missense DCLRE1C variant in a later genetic analysis, and the association was replicated in an independent cohort. In this cohort, only TCR beta chains were sequenced, and detectable features were limited by the absence of alpha or paired-chain data. In a later analysis, HLA-associated TCR beta chains showed more clonal expansion and lower generation probabilities than non-associated chains that were equally common.

This receptor chain uses TRBV18 and TRBJ2-1; a tentative D match to TRBD2 spans 5 bases. The clonotype originates from a woman in her 50s in good health and CMV-seropositive. The source material was PBMCs. The DNA sequence reads TGTGCCAGCTCAGATCTACGGACGGGGAACAATGAGCAGTTCTTC. This codes for CASSDLRTGNNEQFF.